A selection of T cell receptor beta chains follows, all from one sample in a study of cytomegalovirus exposure and HLA in healthy donors. Here immunoSEQ multiplex PCR was the method, and the copy in TCRdb shows in-frame clones only, minus some. Of around 150,000 clones in the sample, approximately 67% were seen once. Sequencing was performed on PBMCs. These receptors were obtained from a woman aged 18-30 years in good health and CMV-seropositive. CDR3s include the opening cysteine and the closing phenylalanine or tryptophan. Each record gives: D gene, V gene, clone size, J gene, CDR3 DNA, CDR3 protein. D genes are given only for firm matches. Clone size, where shown, is once, few, many, or a class for clones that have expanded.

d_gene: -; v_gene: TRBV5-1; abundance: -; j_gene: TRBJ2-4; CDR3nt: TGCGCCAGCAGCGGGGGGACAGCGGGCCAAAACATTCAGTACTTC; CDR3aa: CASSGGTAGQNIQYF
d_gene: -; v_gene: TRBV18; abundance: -; j_gene: TRBJ1-6; CDR3nt: TGTGCCAGCTCACCAGGGCAGCATAATTCACCCCTCCACTTT; CDR3aa: CASSPGQHNSPLHF
d_gene: TRBD1; v_gene: TRBV10-3; abundance: -; j_gene: TRBJ1-1; CDR3nt: TGTGCCATCAGTGAACCTCGGACAGGGAAGACTGAAGCTTTCTTT; CDR3aa: CAISEPRTGKTEAFF
d_gene: -; v_gene: TRBV9; abundance: -; j_gene: TRBJ2-7; CDR3nt: TGTGCCAGCAGCCTCACCCCTTCCTACGAGCAGTACTTC; CDR3aa: CASSLTPSYEQYF
d_gene: TRBD2; v_gene: TRBV2; abundance: -; j_gene: TRBJ2-5; CDR3nt: TGTGCCAGCATTAATTGGGGACTAGCGGGAGAGAGCCAGTACTTC; CDR3aa: CASINWGLAGESQYF
d_gene: -; v_gene: TRBV14; abundance: -; j_gene: TRBJ2-7; CDR3nt: TGTGCCAGCAGCCAAGGATTGGGAGACTACGAGCAGTACTTC; CDR3aa: CASSQGLGDYEQYF
d_gene: -; v_gene: TRBV28; abundance: -; j_gene: TRBJ1-2; CDR3nt: TGTGCGCCTCGAAGGGAGCGGACTAAAGGGGACTATGGCTACACCTTC; CDR3aa: CAPRRERTKGDYGYTF
d_gene: -; v_gene: TRBV27; abundance: -; j_gene: TRBJ2-3; CDR3nt: TGTGCCAGCAGTCATTATGCGGGGACAGATACGCAGTATTTT; CDR3aa: CASSHYAGTDTQYF
d_gene: -; v_gene: TRBV6-6; abundance: -; j_gene: TRBJ2-2; CDR3nt: TGTGCCAGCAGTTACTCGAGAACCTCCGGGGAGCTGTTTTTT; CDR3aa: CASSYSRTSGELFF
d_gene: -; v_gene: TRBV6-1; abundance: -; j_gene: TRBJ1-2; CDR3nt: TGTGCCAGCAGTGAAGGGGGGGGGCCTAACTATGGCTACACCTTC; CDR3aa: CASSEGGGPNYGYTF
d_gene: -; v_gene: TRBV6-5; abundance: -; j_gene: TRBJ1-2; CDR3nt: TGTGCCAGCAGTTACGGGAAGGGGAGGACCACCTTC; CDR3aa: CASSYGKGRTTF
d_gene: -; v_gene: TRBV2; abundance: -; j_gene: TRBJ1-3; CDR3nt: TGTGCCAGCAGTGCACAGGGAACGTCCGGAAACACCATATATTTT; CDR3aa: CASSAQGTSGNTIYF
d_gene: TRBD1; v_gene: TRBV19; abundance: -; j_gene: TRBJ2-7; CDR3nt: TGTGCCAGTAGTATGGGACAGGGAGGTGTCTACGAGCAGTACTTC; CDR3aa: CASSMGQGGVYEQYF
d_gene: TRBD1; v_gene: TRBV4-1; abundance: few; j_gene: TRBJ2-5; CDR3nt: TGCGCCAGCAGCTCGACAGGGCAAGAGACCCAGTACTTC; CDR3aa: CASSSTGQETQYF
d_gene: -; v_gene: TRBV6-5; abundance: -; j_gene: TRBJ1-2; CDR3nt: TGTGCCAGCAGTTACTCTACGGACATCTATGGCTACACCTTC; CDR3aa: CASSYSTDIYGYTF
d_gene: -; v_gene: TRBV2; abundance: -; j_gene: TRBJ2-2; CDR3nt: TGTGCCAGCACAAGCGGTCCCGTCGGCACCGGGGAGCTGTTTTTT; CDR3aa: CASTSGPVGTGELFF